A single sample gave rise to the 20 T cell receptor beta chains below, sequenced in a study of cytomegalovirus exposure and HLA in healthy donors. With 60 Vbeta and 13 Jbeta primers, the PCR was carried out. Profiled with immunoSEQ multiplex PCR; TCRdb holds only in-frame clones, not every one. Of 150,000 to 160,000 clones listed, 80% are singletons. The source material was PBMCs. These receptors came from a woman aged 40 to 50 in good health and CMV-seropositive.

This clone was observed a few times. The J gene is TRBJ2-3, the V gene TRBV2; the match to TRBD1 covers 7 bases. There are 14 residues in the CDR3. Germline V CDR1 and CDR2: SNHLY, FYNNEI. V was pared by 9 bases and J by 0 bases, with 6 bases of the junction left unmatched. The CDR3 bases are TGTGCCAGGGCGACAGGGTTTAGCACAGATACGCAGTATTTT. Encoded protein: CARATGFSTDTQYF.

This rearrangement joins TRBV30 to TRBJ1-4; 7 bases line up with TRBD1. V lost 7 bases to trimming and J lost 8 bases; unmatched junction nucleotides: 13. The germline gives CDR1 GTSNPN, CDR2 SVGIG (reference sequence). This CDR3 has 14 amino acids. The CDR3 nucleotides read TGTGCCTTTCTCCCCTCCGGGACAGTGGAAAAACTGTTTTTT. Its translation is CAFLPSGTVEKLFF.

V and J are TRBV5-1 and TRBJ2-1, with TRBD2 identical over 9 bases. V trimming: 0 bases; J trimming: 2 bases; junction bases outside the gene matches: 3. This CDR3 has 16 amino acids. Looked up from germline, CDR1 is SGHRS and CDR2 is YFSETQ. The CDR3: CASSLEVAGAYNEQFF. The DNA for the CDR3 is TGCGCCAGCAGCTTGGAGGTAGCGGGAGCCTACAATGAGCAGTTCTTC.

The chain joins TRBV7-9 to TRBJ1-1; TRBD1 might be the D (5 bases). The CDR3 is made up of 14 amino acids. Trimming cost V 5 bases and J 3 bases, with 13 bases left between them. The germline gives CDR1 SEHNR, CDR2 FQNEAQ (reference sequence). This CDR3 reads CASSREDSYTEAFF. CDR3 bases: TGTGCCAGCAGCCGAGAAGACAGTTACACTGAAGCTTTCTTT.

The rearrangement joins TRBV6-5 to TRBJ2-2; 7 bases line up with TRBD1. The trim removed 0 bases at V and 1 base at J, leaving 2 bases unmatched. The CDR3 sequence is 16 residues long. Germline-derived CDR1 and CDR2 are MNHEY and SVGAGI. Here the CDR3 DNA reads TGTGCCAGCAGTTACTCGGGGACAGTGAACACCGGGGAGCTGTTTTTT. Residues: CASSYSGTVNTGELFF.

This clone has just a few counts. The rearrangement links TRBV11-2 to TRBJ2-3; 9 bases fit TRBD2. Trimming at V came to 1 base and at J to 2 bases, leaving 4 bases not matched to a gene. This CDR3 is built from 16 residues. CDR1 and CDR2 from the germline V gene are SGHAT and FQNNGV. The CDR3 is CASSLGLADLTDTQYF. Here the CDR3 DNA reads TGTGCCAGCAGCTTAGGACTAGCGGACCTCACAGATACGCAGTATTTT.

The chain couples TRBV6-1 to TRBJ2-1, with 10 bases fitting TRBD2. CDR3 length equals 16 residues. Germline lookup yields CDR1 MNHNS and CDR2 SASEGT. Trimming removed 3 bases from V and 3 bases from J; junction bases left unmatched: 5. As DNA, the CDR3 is TGTGCCAGCAGTGAGATGTTAGCGGGAGGCTACAATGAGCAGTTCTTC. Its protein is CASSEMLAGGYNEQFF.

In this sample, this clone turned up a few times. This chain's CDR3 is CASSPDTSTDTQYF. DNA of the CDR3: TGTGCCAGCAGCCCGGACACTAGCACAGATACGCAGTATTTT. The V and J genes are TRBV7-3 and TRBJ2-3; possible D gene TRBD1, 5 bases. Germline V lookup: CDR1 SGHTA, CDR2 FQGTGA. Trimming took 5 bases from V and 0 from J, leaving 9 bases between them. The CDR3 spans 14 residues.

CDR3 residues: CASSQEGGGKRYTEAFF. The CDR3 region has the DNA TGTGCCAGCAGCCAAGAGGGCGGAGGGAAGCGGTACACTGAAGCTTTCTTT. The gene calls are TRBV14 and TRBJ1-1; D remains ambiguous. The germline gives CDR1 SGHDN, CDR2 FVKESK. This CDR3 comprises 17 residues. The V end was cut by 0 bases, the J end by 3 bases, with 17 bases between.

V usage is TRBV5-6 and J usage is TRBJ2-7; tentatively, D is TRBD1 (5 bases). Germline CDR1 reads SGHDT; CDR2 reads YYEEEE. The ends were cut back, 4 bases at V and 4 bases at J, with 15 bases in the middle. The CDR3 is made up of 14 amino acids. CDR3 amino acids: CASSLPSTVYEQYF. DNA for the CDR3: TGTGCCAGCAGCCTCCCATCGACAGTGTACGAGCAGTACTTC.

CDR3 loop: CASSLMGNTEAFF. CDR3 nucleotide sequence: TGTGCCAGCAGCTTAATGGGCAACACTGAAGCTTTCTTT. The rearrangement uses TRBV11-3 and TRBJ1-1; D not certain. V shed 2 bases and J shed 2 bases, with 6 bases lying between them. The CDR3 runs to 13 residues. Germline CDR1 reads SGHNT; CDR2 reads YENEEA. The full variable domain, in which reference TRBV11-3 and TRBJ1-1 provide the parts outside the CDR3, is EAGVVQSPRYKIIEKKQPVAFWCNPISGHNTLYWYLQNLGQGPELLIRYENEEAVDDSQLPKDRFSAERLKGVDSTLKIQPAELGDSAVYLCASSLMGNTEAFFGQGTRLTVV.

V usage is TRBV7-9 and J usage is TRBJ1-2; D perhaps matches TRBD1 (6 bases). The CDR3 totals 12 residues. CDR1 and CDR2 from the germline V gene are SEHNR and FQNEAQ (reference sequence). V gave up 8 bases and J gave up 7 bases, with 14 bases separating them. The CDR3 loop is CASGGQPPGYTF. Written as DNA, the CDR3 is TGTGCCAGCGGGGGCCAGCCTCCTGGCTACACCTTC.

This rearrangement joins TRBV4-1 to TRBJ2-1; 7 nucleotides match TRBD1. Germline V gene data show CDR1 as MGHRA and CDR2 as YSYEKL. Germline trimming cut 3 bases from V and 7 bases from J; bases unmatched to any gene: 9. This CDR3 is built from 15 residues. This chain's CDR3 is CASSHPGQLKNEQFF. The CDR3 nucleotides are TGCGCCAGCAGCCACCCGGGACAGTTGAAAAATGAGCAGTTCTTC.

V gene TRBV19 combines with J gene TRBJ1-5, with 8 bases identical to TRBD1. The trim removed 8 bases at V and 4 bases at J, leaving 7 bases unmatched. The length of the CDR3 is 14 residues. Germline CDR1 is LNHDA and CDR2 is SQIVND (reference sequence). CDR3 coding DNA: TGTGCCAGTTCAGGGACAGGTGGAAATCAGCCCCAGCATTTT. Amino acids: CASSGTGGNQPQHF. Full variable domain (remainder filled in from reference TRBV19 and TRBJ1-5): DGGITQSPKYLFRKEGQNVTLSCEQNLNHDAMYWYRQDPGQGLRLIYYSQIVNDFQKGDIAEGYSVSREKKESFPLTVTSAQKNPTAFYLCASSGTGGNQPQHFGDGTRLSIL.

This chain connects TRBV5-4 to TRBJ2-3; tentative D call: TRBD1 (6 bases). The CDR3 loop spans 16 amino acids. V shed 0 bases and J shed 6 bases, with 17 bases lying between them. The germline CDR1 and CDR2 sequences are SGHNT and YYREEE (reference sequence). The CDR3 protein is CASSLAGSGTYDTQYF. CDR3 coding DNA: TGTGCCAGCAGCTTGGCCGGATCCGGGACATATGATACGCAGTATTTT.

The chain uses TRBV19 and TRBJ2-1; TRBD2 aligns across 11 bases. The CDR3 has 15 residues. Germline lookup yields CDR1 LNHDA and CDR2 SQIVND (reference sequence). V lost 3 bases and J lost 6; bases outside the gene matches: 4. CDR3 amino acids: CASSMGLAEPNEQFF. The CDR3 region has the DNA TGTGCCAGTAGTATGGGACTAGCGGAACCCAATGAGCAGTTCTTC. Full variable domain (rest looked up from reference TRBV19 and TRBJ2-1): DGGITQSPKYLFRKEGQNVTLSCEQNLNHDAMYWYRQDPGQGLRLIYYSQIVNDFQKGDIAEGYSVSREKKESFPLTVTSAQKNPTAFYLCASSMGLAEPNEQFFGPGTRLTVL.

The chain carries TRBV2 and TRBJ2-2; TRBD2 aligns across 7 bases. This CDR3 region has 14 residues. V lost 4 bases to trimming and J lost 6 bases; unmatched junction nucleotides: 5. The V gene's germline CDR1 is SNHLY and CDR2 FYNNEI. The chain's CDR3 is CASSGGGSAGELFF. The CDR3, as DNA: TGTGCCAGCAGTGGGGGGGGATCGGCCGGGGAGCTGTTTTTT.

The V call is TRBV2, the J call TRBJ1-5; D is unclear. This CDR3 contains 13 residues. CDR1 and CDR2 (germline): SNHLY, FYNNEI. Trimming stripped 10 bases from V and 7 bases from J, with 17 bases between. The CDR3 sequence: CATKSLGGQPQHF. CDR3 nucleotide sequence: TGTGCCACCAAATCTCTTGGCGGGCAGCCCCAGCATTTT.

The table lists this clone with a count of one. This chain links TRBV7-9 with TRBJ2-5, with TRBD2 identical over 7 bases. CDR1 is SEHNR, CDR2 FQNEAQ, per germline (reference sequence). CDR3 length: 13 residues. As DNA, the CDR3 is TGTGCATGGGGGGGAGGTCTAGGAGAGACCCAGTACTTC. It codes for CAWGGGLGETQYF.

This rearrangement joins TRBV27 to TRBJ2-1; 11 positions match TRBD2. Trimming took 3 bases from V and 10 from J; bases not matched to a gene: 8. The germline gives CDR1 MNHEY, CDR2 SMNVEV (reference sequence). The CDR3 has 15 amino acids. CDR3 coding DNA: TGTGCCAGCAGTTTTAAGATAGCGGGAGGGACGGAGCAGTTCTTC. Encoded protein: CASSFKIAGGTEQFF.